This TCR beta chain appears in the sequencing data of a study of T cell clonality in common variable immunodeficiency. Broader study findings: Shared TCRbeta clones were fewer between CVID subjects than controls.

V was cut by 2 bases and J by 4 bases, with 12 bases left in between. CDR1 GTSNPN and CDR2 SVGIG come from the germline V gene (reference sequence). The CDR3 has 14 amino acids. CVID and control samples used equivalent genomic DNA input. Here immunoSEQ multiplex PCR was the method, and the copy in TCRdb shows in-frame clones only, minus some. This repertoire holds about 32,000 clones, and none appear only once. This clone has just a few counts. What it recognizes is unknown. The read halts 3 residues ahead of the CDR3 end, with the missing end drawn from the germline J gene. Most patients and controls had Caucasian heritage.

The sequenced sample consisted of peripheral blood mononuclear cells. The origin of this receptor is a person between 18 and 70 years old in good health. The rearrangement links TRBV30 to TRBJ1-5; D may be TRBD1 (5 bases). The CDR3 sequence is CAWSKGVGNQPQHF. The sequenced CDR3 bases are TGTGCCTGGAGTAAAGGGGTGGGTAATCAGCCC. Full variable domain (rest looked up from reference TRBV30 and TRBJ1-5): SQTIHQWPATLVQPVGSPLSLECTVEGTSNPNLYWYRQAAGRGLQLLFYSVGIGQISSEVPQNLSASRPQDRQFILSSKKLLLSDSGFYLCAWSKGVGNQPQHFGDGTRLSIL.